One sample yielded the 27 T cell receptor beta chains listed below, sequenced in a study of tumor-infiltrating lymphocytes in localized non-small cell lung cancer. Sequencing used immunoSEQ multiplex PCR; TCRdb keeps in-frame clones, though not all of them. Here the sample spans some 7,100 clones, about 65% being singletons. Sequencing used uninvolved lung tissue not adjacent to the tumor. The receptors shown here come from a human donor with non-small cell lung cancer.

The chain's CDR3 is CASSPGVRLVGYTF. As DNA, the CDR3 is TGCGCCAGCAGCCCCGGGGTTCGGTTGGTTGGCTACACCTTC. This sequence joins TRBV4-1 and TRBJ1-2; D call uncertain. The V and J ends lost 4 bases and 7 bases respectively, with 16 bases between them. The CDR3 consists of 14 residues. Germline-derived CDR1 and CDR2 are MGHRA and YSYEKL.

V is TRBV30 and J is TRBJ1-6; weak D call: TRBD1 (6 bases). The CDR3 totals 15 residues. Trimming took off 4 bases at V and 7 bases at J, with 17 bases between the two ends. From germline, CDR1 is GTSNPN and CDR2 SVGIG (reference sequence). Here the CDR3 DNA reads TGTGCCTGGACCCGAACAGGGTCGGTGAATTCACCCCTCCACTTT. This encodes CAWTRTGSVNSPLHF.

The rearrangement joins TRBV6-6 to TRBJ1-5; TRBD1 matches 8 bases. Germline-derived CDR1 and CDR2 are MNHNY and SVGAGI (reference sequence). The CDR3 spans 13 residues. V gave up 7 bases and J gave up 4 bases; unmatched junction bases: 3. The CDR3 DNA sequence: TGTGCCAGCACTAGACAGGGGAATCAGCCCCAGCATTTT. This codes for CASTRQGNQPQHF.

There are a few counts of this clone. V gene TRBV2 combines with J gene TRBJ2-5; 8 bases fit TRBD2. Trimming removed 7 bases from V and 5 bases from J; junction bases left unmatched: 9. Germline CDR1 reads SNHLY; CDR2 reads FYNNEI. The CDR3 consists of 14 residues. The CDR3 DNA follows: TGTGCCAGCAAAGGAGCGGGGGCGGGTGAGACCCAGTACTTC. Translated, it gives CASKGAGAGETQYF.

The chain has TRBV7-9 and TRBJ2-7; 8 bases line up with TRBD1. The trim removed 5 bases at V and 12 bases at J, leaving 18 bases unmatched. This CDR3 is built from 15 residues. Germline V gene data show CDR1 as SEHNR and CDR2 as FQNEAQ (reference sequence). The CDR3 spells CASSPQAVGRGLWYF. The CDR3 bases are TGTGCCAGCAGCCCCCAGGCGGTGGGCAGGGGGCTATGGTACTTC.

The rearrangement uses TRBV5-5 and TRBJ2-3; D is possibly TRBD2 (7 bases). V was shortened by 3 bases and J by 4 bases, with 21 bases between the two germline ends. From germline, CDR1 is SGHKS and CDR2 YYEKEE (reference sequence). This CDR3 spans 17 amino acids. The CDR3 DNA follows: TGTGCCAGCAGCTCGAGGGGGGGGACGCGTAGCGCAGATACGCAGTATTTT. Protein: CASSSRGGTRSADTQYF.

The chain links TRBV7-8 to TRBJ1-6; 10 bases are a match to TRBD1. The CDR3 length is 15 residues. Germline V gives CDR1 SGHVS, CDR2 FQNEAQ. V shed 4 bases, J shed 7 bases, and the junction held 4 bases outside the gene matches. CDR3 in DNA: TGTGCCAGCAGCTCCCGACAGGGGGCGAATTCACCCCTCCACTTT. Translation: CASSSRQGANSPLHF.

This chain links TRBV20-1 with TRBJ2-7; perhaps TRBD1 as D (6 bases). The V and J ends lost 4 bases and 6 bases respectively, with 10 bases between them. Per the germline V gene, CDR1 is DFQATT and CDR2 is SNEGSKA (reference sequence). CDR3 length: 11 residues. The CDR3 protein is CSATTGLEQYF. In DNA, the CDR3 is TGCAGTGCTACCACAGGGCTCGAGCAGTACTTC.

The V and J genes are TRBV5-1 and TRBJ1-1; the D gene is possibly TRBD1 (6 bases). The CDR3 is 15 amino acids. CDR1 is SGHRS and CDR2 is YFSETQ in the germline V gene. V was shortened by 5 bases and J by 1 base, with 15 bases between the two germline ends. The CDR3 loop reads CASREVDRPNTEAFF. DNA of the CDR3: TGCGCCAGCAGGGAAGTTGACAGGCCGAACACTGAAGCTTTCTTT.

The table lists this clone with a few counts. The genes are TRBV25-1 and TRBJ1-4; D may be TRBD1 (5 bases). The CDR3 covers 15 residues. V lost 4 bases to trimming and J lost 8 bases, with 17 bases between them. Germline loops: CDR1 MGHDK, CDR2 SYGVNS. CDR3 in DNA: TGTGCCAGCAGTGGGCAGACGGGACTAGGGGAAAAACTGTTTTTT. Translating gives CASSGQTGLGEKLFF.

The rearrangement uses TRBV19 and TRBJ1-6; the D is unclear. This CDR3 contains 16 residues. The V gene's germline CDR1 is LNHDA and CDR2 SQIVND (reference sequence). With 5 bases removed from V and 0 bases from J, the gap between germline ends came to 11 bases. This CDR3 is CASSAQRSSYNSPLHF. CDR3 coding DNA: TGTGCCAGTAGTGCCCAAAGAAGCTCCTATAATTCACCCCTCCACTTT.

The V gene is TRBV6-5, the J gene TRBJ1-4; D remains unclear. This CDR3 region has 14 residues. Per germline, CDR1 MNHEY and CDR2 SVGAGI. The ends were cut back, 6 bases at V and 3 bases at J, with 11 bases in the middle. CDR3 nucleotides: TGTGCCAGCAGACCGGGAGGAGCTAATGAAAAACTGTTTTTT. As protein: CASRPGGANEKLFF.

This sequence joins TRBV9 and TRBJ1-3; TRBD1 matches at 10 bases. The CDR3 totals 16 residues. J lost 1 base, V lost 3 bases, and 4 bases had no gene match. Germline lookup yields CDR1 SGDLS and CDR2 YYNGEE. CDR3 region: CASSEGQGYSGNTIYF. The CDR3 coding sequence is TGTGCCAGCAGCGAGGGACAGGGGTATTCTGGAAACACCATATATTTT.

J is TRBJ2-7 and V is TRBV19; maybe TRBD2 (5 bases). The V end lost 4 bases, the J end lost 6 bases, and 13 bases lay between the germline ends. The germline CDR1 and CDR2 sequences are LNHDA and SQIVND (reference sequence). The CDR3 contains 13 residues. The CDR3 nucleotides are TGTGCCAGTAGTACCGGGAATCTCTTCGAGCAGTACTTC. Its translation is CASSTGNLFEQYF.

This clone has only one observation. This sequence joins TRBV4-3 and TRBJ1-3; 7 bases agree with TRBD1. The germline V gene has CDR1 LGHNA and CDR2 YSLEER. V gave up 1 base and J gave up 0 bases; unmatched junction bases: 3. This CDR3 region has 16 residues. CDR3 region: CASSQGTGRSGNTIYF. The CDR3 DNA sequence: TGCGCCAGCAGCCAAGGGACAGGTCGCTCTGGAAACACCATATATTTT.

This clone was seen more than once but under ten times. The J gene is TRBJ1-2, the V gene TRBV6-5; 7 bases match TRBD1. Germline lookup yields CDR1 MNHEY and CDR2 SVGAGI. Germline trimming cut 7 bases from V and 11 bases from J; bases unmatched to any gene: 10. This CDR3 is built from 12 residues. DNA for the CDR3: TGTGCCAGCACTAAATCCGGGACAGAGTACACCTTC. Protein sequence: CASTKSGTEYTF.

This clone is large. V gene TRBV27 combines with J gene TRBJ1-5; maybe TRBD1 (5 bases). The CDR3 runs to 15 residues. Trimming pared 6 bases from V and 5 bases from J, leaving 17 bases between. Germline CDR1 and CDR2: MNHEY and SMNVEV (reference sequence). CDR3 sequence reads: CASSSSSGEDQPQHF. The CDR3 region has the DNA TGTGCCAGCAGCTCCTCTTCGGGGGAAGATCAGCCCCAGCATTTT.

This clone was counted a few times. The V and J genes are TRBV20-1 and TRBJ2-7; D gene ambiguous. Trimming pared 6 bases from V and 3 bases from J, leaving 6 bases between. The CDR3 has 10 residues. The germline CDR1 and CDR2 sequences are DFQATT and SNEGSKA (reference sequence). CDR3 coding DNA: TGCAGTGCCGACGGCTACGAGCAGTACTTC. It is translated as CSADGYEQYF.

The chain uses TRBV7-9 and TRBJ2-1; weak D call: TRBD2 (5 bases). Germline lookup yields CDR1 SEHNR and CDR2 FQNEAQ (reference sequence). Trimming pared 5 bases from V and 3 bases from J, leaving 11 bases between. The CDR3 spans 14 residues. The CDR3 region is CASSRDLLYNEQFF. Here the CDR3 DNA reads TGTGCCAGCAGCCGGGATTTACTCTACAATGAGCAGTTCTTC. The full variable domain, with the rest looked up from reference TRBV7-9 and TRBJ2-1, is DTGVSQNPRHKITKRGQNVTFRCDPISEHNRLYWYRQTLGQGPEFLTYFQNEAQLEKSRLLSDRFSAERPKGSFSTLEIQRTEQGDSAMYLCASSRDLLYNEQFFGPGTRLTVL.

This clone was counted only a few times. The chain joins TRBV5-4 to TRBJ1-2, with D possibly being TRBD1 (6 bases). CDR3 size: 16 residues. Germline V CDR1 and CDR2: SGHNT, YYREEE (reference sequence). Trimming cost V 3 bases and J 1 base, with 16 bases left between them. The chain's CDR3 is CASSSGTTRGNYGYTF. CDR3 nucleotides: TGTGCCAGCAGCTCCGGGACAACTCGAGGTAACTATGGCTACACCTTC.

J is TRBJ2-2 and V is TRBV9, with D tentatively TRBD2 (6 bases). Germline CDR1 SGDLS, CDR2 YYNGEE. The CDR3 consists of 14 residues. V was cut by 3 bases and J by 10 bases, with 16 bases left in between. CDR3 DNA sequence: TGTGCCAGCAGCGCGGGGACTGGCGAGTTGGAGCTGTTTTTT. Encoded protein: CASSAGTGELELFF.

V and J are TRBV7-6 and TRBJ2-5, with 7 nucleotides matching TRBD1. This CDR3 comprises 14 residues. After removal of 5 bases from V and 5 bases from J, the junction contained 8 bases not matched to a gene. Germline V gene sequence: CDR1 SGHVS, CDR2 FNYEAQ. The CDR3 spells CASSQMTGSETQYF. CDR3 nucleotide sequence: TGTGCCAGCAGCCAGATGACAGGGTCCGAGACCCAGTACTTC.

V and J are TRBV19 and TRBJ1-2, with D maybe TRBD1 (6 bases). The CDR3 length is 13 residues. The germline gives CDR1 LNHDA, CDR2 SQIVND (reference sequence). With 7 bases removed from V and 0 bases from J, the gap between germline ends came to 9 bases. In nucleotides, the CDR3 is TGTGCCAGTAAACAGGGCCCTAACTATGGCTACACCTTC. It specifies CASKQGPNYGYTF.

In its sample, this clone is medium-sized. The chain links TRBV5-1 to TRBJ1-5; TRBD1 is a possible D gene (6 bases). V was cut by 0 bases and J by 5 bases, with 12 bases left in between. The CDR3 is 15 residues long. Germline assignment: CDR1 SGHRS and CDR2 YFSETQ. The DNA of the CDR3 is TGCGCCAGCAGCTTGGAGGGACACCCGGATCAGCCCCAGCATTTT. Translated, it gives CASSLEGHPDQPQHF.

The chain joins TRBV4-1 to TRBJ2-2; 8 bases are shared with TRBD1. Germline V lookup: CDR1 MGHRA, CDR2 YSYEKL. V lost 2 bases to trimming and J lost 9 bases; unmatched junction nucleotides: 8. CDR3 size: 15 residues. CDR3 sequence reads: CASSQRIRGPWELFF. The DNA for the CDR3 is TGCGCCAGCAGCCAACGGATCAGGGGGCCATGGGAGCTGTTTTTT.

This clone was seen a few times. V is TRBV6-5 and J is TRBJ1-2; 9 nucleotides agree with TRBD1. The CDR3 length is 14 residues. CDR1 is MNHEY and CDR2 is SVGAGI in the germline V gene. V was clipped by 5 bases and J by 8 bases; unmatched bases: 9. The CDR3 coding sequence is TGTGCCAGCAGTCAACAGGGGGCAGTCAGGGGCTACACCTTC. It yields the protein CASSQQGAVRGYTF.

J is TRBJ1-1 and V is TRBV19, with D uncertain. The CDR3 sequence is 13 residues long. Between the trimmed V and J ends, which lost 4 bases and 0 bases, there was a span of 6 bases. CDR1 is LNHDA, CDR2 SQIVND, per germline (reference sequence). The CDR3 reads CASSKTLNTEAFF. The CDR3 DNA reads TGTGCCAGTAGTAAGACATTGAACACTGAAGCTTTCTTT.